Below are 7 T cell receptor beta chains sequenced from a single sample in a study of early T cells in non-severe SARS-CoV-2 infection. TCRdb re-analysed the 5' RACE reads in MiXCR, keeping a single row per CDR3 protein. Of over 50,000 distinct CDR3 sequences listed, around 12% were seen once; the top ten hold 2.5% to 3%. Sequencing was performed on whole blood. The receptors shown here come from an adult who was a healthcare worker with PCR-confirmed SARS-CoV-2 infection or an uninfected control (not recorded which).

This clonotype was counted a few times. The chain has TRBV4-1 and TRBJ1-2, with a possible D match to TRBD1 (5 bases). CDR3 size: 16 residues. Germline V gene sequence: CDR1 MGHRA, CDR2 YSYEKL. Trimming removed 0 bases at V and 8 bases at J, with 19 bases between. CDR3 bases: TGCGCCAGCAGCCAAGATATCTGGGTCCAGGGAGCCGGCTACACCTTC. Translation: CASSQDIWVQGAGYTF.

V usage is TRBV29-1 and J usage is TRBJ2-5, with TRBD1 as a possible D gene (5 bases). The CDR3 has 12 amino acids. From germline, CDR1 is SQVTM and CDR2 ANQGSEA. The germline V and J ends were trimmed by 2 bases and 4 bases, with 8 bases remaining between them. The CDR3 spells CSVENQGETQYF. DNA of the CDR3: TGCAGCGTTGAAAACCAGGGAGAGACCCAGTACTTC. The whole variable domain, remainder taken from reference TRBV29-1 and TRBJ2-5, is SAVISQKPSRDICQRGTSLTIQCQVDSQVTMMFWYRQQPGQSLTLIATANQGSEATYESGFVIDKFPISRPNLTFSTLTVSNMSPEDSSIYLCSVENQGETQYFGPGTRLLVL.

The gene calls are TRBV15 and TRBJ2-5; the D gene is possibly TRBD1 (7 bases). Trimming stripped 3 bases from V and 2 bases from J, with 16 bases between. Germline-derived CDR1 and CDR2 are LNHNV and YYDKDF (reference sequence). The CDR3 covers 16 residues. The CDR3 here is CATSRQGGNRQETQYF. The CDR3 nucleotides are TGTGCCACCAGCAGGCAGGGGGGTAACCGTCAAGAGACCCAGTACTTC.

The chain links TRBV29-1 to TRBJ1-1; D is perhaps TRBD1 (6 bases). This CDR3 spans 13 amino acids. Looked up from germline, CDR1 is SQVTM and CDR2 is ANQGSEA. The V gene lost 4 bases and the J gene lost 5 bases, with 14 bases spanning the gap. The CDR3 coding sequence is TGCAGCGTTGTAGGGGAGGGGGTGACTGAAGCTTTCTTT. This gives the protein CSVVGEGVTEAFF.

The genes are TRBV3-1 and TRBJ2-3, with D tentatively TRBD2 (6 bases). This CDR3 has 15 amino acids. The V and J ends lost 4 bases and 1 base respectively, with 12 bases between them. Germline V gives CDR1 LGHDT, CDR2 YNNKEL (reference sequence). The CDR3 DNA follows: TGTGCCAGCAGCCCCCTACGCGGGGGCACAGATACGCAGTATTTT. Residues: CASSPLRGGTDTQYF.

The V gene is TRBV29-1, the J gene TRBJ2-5; 8 nucleotides line up with TRBD2. Trimming cost V 5 bases and J 5 bases; bases outside gene matches: 7. The CDR3 loop spans 13 amino acids. Germline V gene sequence: CDR1 SQVTM, CDR2 ANQGSEA. As DNA, the CDR3 is TGCAGCGTTCTCCATCCGGGGGGGGAGACCCAGTACTTC. Its protein is CSVLHPGGETQYF.

This clonotype was detected only a few times. The J gene is TRBJ1-5, the V gene TRBV12-5; D gene ambiguous. Between the trimmed V and J ends, which lost 0 bases and 6 bases, there was a span of 6 bases. CDR3 size: 13 residues. Germline lookup yields CDR1 LGHNT and CDR2 FRNRAP. The CDR3 DNA follows: TGTGCTAGTGGTTTGGTAGAGGTTCAGCCCCAGCATTTT. Its protein product is CASGLVEVQPQHF.